The subject of this entry is one TCR beta chain. Sequencing was performed with immunoSEQ multiplex PCR; in TCRdb, only in-frame clones are kept and a portion is missing. The sample lists 350,000 to 400,000 clones, 75% to 90% seen once, with roughly 3% in the top ten. This entry comes from a study of Ad26.COV2.S vaccination and SARS-CoV-2 variants. Specified treatment: over 15 received Ad26.COV2.S at low or high dose, single or two shots; roughly five received placebo; per-sample allocation not given. Collection of samples fell on day 63 after the first vaccine or placebo injection. V dropped 2 bases and J dropped 5; count of bases not matched to a gene: 3. The CDR3 is 14 residues long. Germline CDR1 reads KGHDR; CDR2 reads SFDVKD.

The receptor was derived from a person aged 18-65 years who received the Ad26.COV2.S COVID-19 vaccine or a placebo. Here the sequenced sample was peripheral blood, taken in a trial of Ad26.COV2.S vaccine versus placebo. The chain carries TRBV24-1 and TRBJ2-5; 8 nucleotides match TRBD1. This CDR3 reads CATSDYDRGETQYF. CDR3 nucleotide sequence: TGTGCCACCAGTGATTATGACAGGGGTGAGACCCAGTACTTC.